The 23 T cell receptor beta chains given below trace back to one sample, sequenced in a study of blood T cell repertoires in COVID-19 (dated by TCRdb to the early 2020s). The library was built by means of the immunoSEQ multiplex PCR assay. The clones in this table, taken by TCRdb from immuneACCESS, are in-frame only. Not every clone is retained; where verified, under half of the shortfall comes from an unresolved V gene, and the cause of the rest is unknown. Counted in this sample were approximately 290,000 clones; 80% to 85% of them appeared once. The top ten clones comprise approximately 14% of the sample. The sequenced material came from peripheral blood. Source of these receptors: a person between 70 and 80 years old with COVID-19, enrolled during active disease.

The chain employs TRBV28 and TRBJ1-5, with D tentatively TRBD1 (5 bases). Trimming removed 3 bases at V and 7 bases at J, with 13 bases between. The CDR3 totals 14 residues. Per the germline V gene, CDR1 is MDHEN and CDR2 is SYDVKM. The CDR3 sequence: CASSFSWGGQPQHF. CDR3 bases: TGTGCCAGCAGTTTCTCGTGGGGGGGACAGCCCCAGCATTTT.

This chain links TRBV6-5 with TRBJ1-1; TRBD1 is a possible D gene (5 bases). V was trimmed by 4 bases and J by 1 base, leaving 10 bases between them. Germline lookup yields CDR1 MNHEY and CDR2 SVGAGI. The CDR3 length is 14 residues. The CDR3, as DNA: TGTGCCAGCAGTTCAGGGTTGGCGAACACTGAAGCTTTCTTT. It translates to CASSSGLANTEAFF.

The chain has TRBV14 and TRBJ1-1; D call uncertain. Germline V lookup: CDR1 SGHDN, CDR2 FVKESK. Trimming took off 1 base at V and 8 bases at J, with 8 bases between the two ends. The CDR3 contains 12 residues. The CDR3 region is CASSQGGREAFF. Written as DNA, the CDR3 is TGTGCCAGCAGCCAAGGAGGGCGGGAAGCTTTCTTT.

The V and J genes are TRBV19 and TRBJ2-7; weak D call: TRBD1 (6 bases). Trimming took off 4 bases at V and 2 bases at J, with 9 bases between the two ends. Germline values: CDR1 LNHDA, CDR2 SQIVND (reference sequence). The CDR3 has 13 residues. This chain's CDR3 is CASSRGLAYEQYF. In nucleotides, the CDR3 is TGTGCCAGTAGTAGGGGGCTGGCCTACGAGCAGTACTTC.

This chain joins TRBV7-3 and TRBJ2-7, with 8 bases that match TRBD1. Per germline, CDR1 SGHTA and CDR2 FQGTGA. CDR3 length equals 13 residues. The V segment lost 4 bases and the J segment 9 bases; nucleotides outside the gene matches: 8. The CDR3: CASSSSGTGGQYF. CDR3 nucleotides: TGTGCCAGCAGCTCATCCGGGACAGGTGGGCAGTACTTC. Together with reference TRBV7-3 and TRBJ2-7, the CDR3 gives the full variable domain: GAGVSQTPSNKVTEKGKYVELRCDPISGHTALYWYRQSLGQGPEFLIYFQGTGAADDSGLPNDRFFAVRPEGSVSTLKIQRTERGDSAVYLCASSSSGTGGQYFGPGTRLTVT.

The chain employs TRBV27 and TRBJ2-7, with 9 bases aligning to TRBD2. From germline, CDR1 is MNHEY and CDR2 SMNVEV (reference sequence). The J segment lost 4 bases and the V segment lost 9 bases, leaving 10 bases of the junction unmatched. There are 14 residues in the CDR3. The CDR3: CASSWRAGGYEQYF. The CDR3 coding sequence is TGTGCCAGTTCCTGGCGAGCGGGGGGATACGAGCAGTACTTC.

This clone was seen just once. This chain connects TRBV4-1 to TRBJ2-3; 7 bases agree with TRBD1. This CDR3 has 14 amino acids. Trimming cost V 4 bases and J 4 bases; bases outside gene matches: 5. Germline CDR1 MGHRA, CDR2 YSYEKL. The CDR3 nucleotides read TGCGCCAGCAGCCGGGACAGAGCGGCAGATACGCAGTATTTT. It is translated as CASSRDRAADTQYF.

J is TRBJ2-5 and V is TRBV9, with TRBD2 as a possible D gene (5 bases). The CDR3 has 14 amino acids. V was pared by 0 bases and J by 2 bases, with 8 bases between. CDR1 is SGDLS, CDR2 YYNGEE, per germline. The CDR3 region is CASSVDGRQETQYF. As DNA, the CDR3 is TGTGCCAGCAGCGTAGATGGGAGACAAGAGACCCAGTACTTC.

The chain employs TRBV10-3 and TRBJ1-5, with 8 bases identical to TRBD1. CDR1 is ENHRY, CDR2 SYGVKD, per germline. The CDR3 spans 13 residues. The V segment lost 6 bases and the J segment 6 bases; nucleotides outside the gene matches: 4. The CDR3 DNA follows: TGTGCCATCAGCCAGGGGGCGGTTCAGCCCCAGCATTTT. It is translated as CAISQGAVQPQHF.

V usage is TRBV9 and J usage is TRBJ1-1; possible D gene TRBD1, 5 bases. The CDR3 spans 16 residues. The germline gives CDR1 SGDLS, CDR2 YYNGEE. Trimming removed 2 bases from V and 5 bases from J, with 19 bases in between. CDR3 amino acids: CASSVDPIGARTEAFF. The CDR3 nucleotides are TGTGCCAGCAGCGTCGACCCCATAGGGGCGCGAACTGAAGCTTTCTTT.

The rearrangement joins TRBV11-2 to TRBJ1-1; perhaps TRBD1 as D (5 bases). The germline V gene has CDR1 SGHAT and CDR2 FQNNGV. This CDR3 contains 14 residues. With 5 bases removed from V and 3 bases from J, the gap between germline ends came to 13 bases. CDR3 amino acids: CASSAQARDTEAFF. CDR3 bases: TGTGCCAGCAGCGCACAGGCTCGGGACACTGAAGCTTTCTTT.

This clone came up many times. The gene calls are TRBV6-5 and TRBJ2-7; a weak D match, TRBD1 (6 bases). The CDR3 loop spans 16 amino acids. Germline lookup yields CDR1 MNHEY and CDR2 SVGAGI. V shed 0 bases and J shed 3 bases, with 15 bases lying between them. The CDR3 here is CASSYSHLGQNYEQYF. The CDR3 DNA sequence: TGTGCCAGCAGTTACTCCCACCTTGGACAGAACTACGAGCAGTACTTC.

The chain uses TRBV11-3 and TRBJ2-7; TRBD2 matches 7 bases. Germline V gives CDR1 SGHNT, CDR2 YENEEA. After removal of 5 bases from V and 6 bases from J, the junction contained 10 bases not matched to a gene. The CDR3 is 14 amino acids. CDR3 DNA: TGTGCCAGCAGCCCAAGCAGGTCTAGCGGCGAGCAGTACTTC. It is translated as CASSPSRSSGEQYF. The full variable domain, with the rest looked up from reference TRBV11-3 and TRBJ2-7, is EAGVVQSPRYKIIEKKQPVAFWCNPISGHNTLYWYLQNLGQGPELLIRYENEEAVDDSQLPKDRFSAERLKGVDSTLKIQPAELGDSAVYLCASSPSRSSGEQYFGPGTRLTVT.

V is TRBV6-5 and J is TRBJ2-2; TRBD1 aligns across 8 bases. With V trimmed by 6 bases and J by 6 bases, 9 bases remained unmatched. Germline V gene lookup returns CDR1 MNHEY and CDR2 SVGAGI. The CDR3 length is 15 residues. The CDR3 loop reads CASRRQGYGPGELFF. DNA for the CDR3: TGTGCCAGCAGGCGACAGGGGTATGGCCCCGGGGAGCTGTTTTTT.

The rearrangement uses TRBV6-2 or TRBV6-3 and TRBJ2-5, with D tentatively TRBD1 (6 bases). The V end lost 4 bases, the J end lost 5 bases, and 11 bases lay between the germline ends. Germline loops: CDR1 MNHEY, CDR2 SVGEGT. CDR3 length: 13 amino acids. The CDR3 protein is CASSSQGSETQYF. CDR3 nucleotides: TGTGCCAGCAGTTCTCAGGGGTCGGAGACCCAGTACTTC.

The CDR3 sequence is CASSRGSSYNEQFF. In DNA, the CDR3 is TGCGCCAGCAGTCGGGGGAGCTCCTACAATGAGCAGTTCTTC. The chain links TRBV10-2 to TRBJ2-1; weak D call: TRBD2 (6 bases). The CDR3 loop spans 14 amino acids. V was cut by 5 bases and J by 0 bases, with 8 bases left in between. Looked up from germline, CDR1 is WSHSY and CDR2 is SAAADI.

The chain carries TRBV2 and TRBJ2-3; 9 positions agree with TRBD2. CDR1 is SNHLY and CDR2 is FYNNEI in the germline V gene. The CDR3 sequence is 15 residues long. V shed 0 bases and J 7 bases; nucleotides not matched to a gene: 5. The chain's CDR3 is CASSEAGLATNTQYF. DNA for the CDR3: TGTGCCAGCAGTGAAGCGGGACTAGCTACAAATACGCAGTATTTT.

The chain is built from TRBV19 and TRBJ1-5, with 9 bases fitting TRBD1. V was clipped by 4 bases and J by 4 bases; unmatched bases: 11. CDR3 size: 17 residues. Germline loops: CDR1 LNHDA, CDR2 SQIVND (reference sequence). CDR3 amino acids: CASSTQTGTGWNQPQHF. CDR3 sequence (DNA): TGTGCCAGTAGTACCCAAACCGGGACAGGGTGGAATCAGCCCCAGCATTTT.

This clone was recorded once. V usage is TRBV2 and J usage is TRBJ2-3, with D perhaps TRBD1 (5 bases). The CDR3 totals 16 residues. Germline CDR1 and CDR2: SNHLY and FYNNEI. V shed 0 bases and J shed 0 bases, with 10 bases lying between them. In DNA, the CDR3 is TGTGCCAGCAGTGAAGCGCTCAGGGCGAGCACAGATACGCAGTATTTT. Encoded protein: CASSEALRASTDTQYF.

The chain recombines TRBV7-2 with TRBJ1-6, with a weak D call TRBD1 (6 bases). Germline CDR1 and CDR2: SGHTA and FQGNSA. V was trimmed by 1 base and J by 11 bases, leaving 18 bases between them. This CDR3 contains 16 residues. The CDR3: CASSLERGTPGPPLHF. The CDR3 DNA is TGTGCCAGCAGCTTAGAGAGGGGGACACCGGGGCCACCCCTCCACTTT.

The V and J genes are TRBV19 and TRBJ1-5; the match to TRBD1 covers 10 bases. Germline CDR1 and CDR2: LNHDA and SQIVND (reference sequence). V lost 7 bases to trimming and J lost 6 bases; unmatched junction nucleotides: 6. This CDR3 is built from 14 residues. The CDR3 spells CASKGTGVSQPQHF. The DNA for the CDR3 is TGTGCCAGTAAAGGGACAGGGGTTAGTCAGCCCCAGCATTTT. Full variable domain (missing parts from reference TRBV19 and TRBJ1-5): DGGITQSPKYLFRKEGQNVTLSCEQNLNHDAMYWYRQDPGQGLRLIYYSQIVNDFQKGDIAEGYSVSREKKESFPLTVTSAQKNPTAFYLCASKGTGVSQPQHFGDGTRLSIL.

This chain's CDR3 is CASSQEFAGGPYNEQFF. CDR3 sequence (DNA): TGCGCCAGCAGCCAAGAATTCGCAGGGGGCCCCTACAATGAGCAGTTCTTC. The rearrangement links TRBV4-3 to TRBJ2-1, with 8 positions matching TRBD1. Germline CDR1 is LGHNA and CDR2 is YSLEER. The CDR3 loop spans 17 amino acids. V shed 0 bases, J shed 2 bases, and the junction held 6 bases outside the gene matches.

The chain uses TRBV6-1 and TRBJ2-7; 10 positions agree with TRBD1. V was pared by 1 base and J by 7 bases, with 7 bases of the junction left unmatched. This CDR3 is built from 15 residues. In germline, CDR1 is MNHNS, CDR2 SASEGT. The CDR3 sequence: CASSEVGQGFGEQYF. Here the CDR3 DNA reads TGTGCCAGCAGTGAAGTGGGACAGGGGTTCGGGGAGCAGTACTTC.